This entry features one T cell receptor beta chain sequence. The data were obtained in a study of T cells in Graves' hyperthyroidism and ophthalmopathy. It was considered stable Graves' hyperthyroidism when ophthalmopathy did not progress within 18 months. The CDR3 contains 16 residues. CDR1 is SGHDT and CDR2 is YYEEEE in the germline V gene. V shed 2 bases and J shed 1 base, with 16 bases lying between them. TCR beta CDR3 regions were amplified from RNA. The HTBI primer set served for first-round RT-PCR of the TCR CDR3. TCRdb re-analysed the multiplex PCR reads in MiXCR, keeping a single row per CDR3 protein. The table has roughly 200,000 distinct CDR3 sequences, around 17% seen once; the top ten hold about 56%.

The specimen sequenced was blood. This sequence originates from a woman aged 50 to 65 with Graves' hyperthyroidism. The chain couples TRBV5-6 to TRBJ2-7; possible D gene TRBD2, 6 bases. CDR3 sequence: CASSFRDSPISYEQYF. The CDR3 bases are TGTGCCAGCAGCTTCAGGGACTCCCCCATTTCCTACGAGCAGTACTTC.